Below, one T cell receptor beta chain is given with its context. What it binds is unknown. The data derive from a study of cytomegalovirus exposure and HLA in healthy donors. The PCR ran on 60 Vbeta and 13 Jbeta primers. Produced via immunoSEQ multiplex PCR; TCRdb's table is partial and in-frame only. The sample gives about 120,000 clones, about 10% of which show up once; 2.5% to 3.5% is in the top ten. The study, taken as a whole, reports: Three of the chains that were CMV-associated were confirmed in vitro to be specific for CMV antigens. Some public TCRs appeared in many individuals, while most sequences were rare.

The material sequenced was PBMCs. The clonotype comes from a man aged 30 to 45 in good health and CMV-seronegative.

This CDR3 is CASSQPVAGGRYGYTF. In DNA form, the CDR3 reads TGCGCCAGCAGCCAACCAGTCGCAGGGGGCAGGTATGGCTACACCTTC. V gene TRBV4-1 combines with J gene TRBJ1-2; 8 bases agree with TRBD1. V lost 2 bases, J lost 5 bases, and 10 bases stayed unmatched. The length of the CDR3 is 16 residues. CDR1 and CDR2 (germline): MGHRA, YSYEKL.